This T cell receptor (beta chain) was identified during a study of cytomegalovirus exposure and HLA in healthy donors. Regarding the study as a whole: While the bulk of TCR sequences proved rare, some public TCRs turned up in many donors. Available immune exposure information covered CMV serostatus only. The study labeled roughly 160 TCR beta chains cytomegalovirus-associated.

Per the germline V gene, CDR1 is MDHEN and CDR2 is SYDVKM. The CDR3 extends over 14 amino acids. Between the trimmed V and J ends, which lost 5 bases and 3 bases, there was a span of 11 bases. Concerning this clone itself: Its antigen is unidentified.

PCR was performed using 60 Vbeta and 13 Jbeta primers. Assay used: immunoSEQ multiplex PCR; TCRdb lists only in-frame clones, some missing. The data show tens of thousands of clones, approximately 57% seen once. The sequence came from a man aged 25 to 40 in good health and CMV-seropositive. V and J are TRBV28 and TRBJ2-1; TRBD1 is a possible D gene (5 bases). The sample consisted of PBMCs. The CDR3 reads CASSVVDSYNEQFF. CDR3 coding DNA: TGTGCCAGCAGTGTCGTAGACAGCTACAATGAGCAGTTCTTC.